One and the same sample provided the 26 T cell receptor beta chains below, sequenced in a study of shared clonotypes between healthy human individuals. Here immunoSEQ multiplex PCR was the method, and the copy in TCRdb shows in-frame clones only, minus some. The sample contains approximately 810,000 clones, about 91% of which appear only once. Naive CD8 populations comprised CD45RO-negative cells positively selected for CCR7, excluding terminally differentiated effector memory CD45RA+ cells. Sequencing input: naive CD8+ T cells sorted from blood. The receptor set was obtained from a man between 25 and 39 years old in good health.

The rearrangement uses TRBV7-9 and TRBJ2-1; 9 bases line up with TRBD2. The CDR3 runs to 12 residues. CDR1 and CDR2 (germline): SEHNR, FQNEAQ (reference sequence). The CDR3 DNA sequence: TGTTCGGGGCGGGAGGGTCTCCATGAGCAGTTCTTC. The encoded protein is CSGREGLHEQFF.

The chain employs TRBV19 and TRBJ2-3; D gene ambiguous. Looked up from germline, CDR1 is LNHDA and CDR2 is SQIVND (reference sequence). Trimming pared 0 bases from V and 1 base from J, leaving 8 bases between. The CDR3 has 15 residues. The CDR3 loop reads CASSIDFVGTDTQYF. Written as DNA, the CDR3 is TGTGCCAGTAGTATAGACTTCGTTGGCACAGATACGCAGTATTTT.

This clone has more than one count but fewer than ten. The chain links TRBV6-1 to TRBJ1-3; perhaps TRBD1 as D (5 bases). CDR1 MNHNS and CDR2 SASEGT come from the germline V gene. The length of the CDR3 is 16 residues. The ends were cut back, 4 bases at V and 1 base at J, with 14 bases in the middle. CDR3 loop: CASSGGVGTSGNTIYF. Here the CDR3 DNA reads TGTGCCAGCAGTGGTGGGGTCGGGACGTCTGGAAACACCATATATTTT.

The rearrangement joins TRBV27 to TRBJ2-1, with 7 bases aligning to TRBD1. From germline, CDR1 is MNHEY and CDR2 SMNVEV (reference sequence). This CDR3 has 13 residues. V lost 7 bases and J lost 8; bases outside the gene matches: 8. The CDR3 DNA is TGTGCCAGCACCCCGGACAGGCTGGATGAGCAGTTCTTC. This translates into CASTPDRLDEQFF.

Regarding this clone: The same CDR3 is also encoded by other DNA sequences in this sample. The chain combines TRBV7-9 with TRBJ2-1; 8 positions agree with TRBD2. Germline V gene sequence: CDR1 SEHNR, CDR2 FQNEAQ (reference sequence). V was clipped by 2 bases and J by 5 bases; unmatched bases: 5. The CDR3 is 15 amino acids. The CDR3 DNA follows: TGTGCCAGCAGCTTAAGAACTAGCGGTAACAATGAGCAGTTCTTC. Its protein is CASSLRTSGNNEQFF.

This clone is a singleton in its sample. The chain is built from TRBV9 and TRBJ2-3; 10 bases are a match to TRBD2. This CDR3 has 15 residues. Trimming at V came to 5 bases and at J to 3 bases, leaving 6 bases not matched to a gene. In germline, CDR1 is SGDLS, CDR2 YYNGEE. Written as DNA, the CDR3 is TGTGCCAGCAGTATAGCGGGAGGAGGTACAGATACGCAGTATTTT. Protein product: CASSIAGGGTDTQYF.

The CDR3 sequence: CAWSPVEGWVQPQHF. The CDR3 DNA reads TGTGCCTGGAGCCCTGTGGAAGGGTGGGTTCAGCCCCAGCATTTT. The chain employs TRBV30 and TRBJ1-5; D not certain. Deletions cut 3 bases from V and 6 bases from J, with 18 bases between. From germline, CDR1 is GTSNPN and CDR2 SVGIG (reference sequence). The CDR3 covers 15 residues. Full variable domain (rest looked up from reference TRBV30 and TRBJ1-5): SQTIHQWPATLVQPVGSPLSLECTVEGTSNPNLYWYRQAAGRGLQLLFYSVGIGQISSEVPQNLSASRPQDRQFILSSKKLLLSDSGFYLCAWSPVEGWVQPQHFGDGTRLSIL.

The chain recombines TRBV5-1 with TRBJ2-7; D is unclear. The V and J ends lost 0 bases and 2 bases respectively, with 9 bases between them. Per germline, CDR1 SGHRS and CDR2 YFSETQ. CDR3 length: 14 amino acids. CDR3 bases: TGCGCCAGCAGCTTGGGATACCGAACCTACGAGCAGTACTTC. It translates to CASSLGYRTYEQYF.

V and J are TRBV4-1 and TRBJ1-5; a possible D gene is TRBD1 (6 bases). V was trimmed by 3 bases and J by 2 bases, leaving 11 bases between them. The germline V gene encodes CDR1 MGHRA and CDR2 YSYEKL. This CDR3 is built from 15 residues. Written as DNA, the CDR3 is TGCGCCAGCAGCCAGGCGCCAGGGGGCAATCAGCCCCAGCATTTT. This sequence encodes CASSQAPGGNQPQHF.

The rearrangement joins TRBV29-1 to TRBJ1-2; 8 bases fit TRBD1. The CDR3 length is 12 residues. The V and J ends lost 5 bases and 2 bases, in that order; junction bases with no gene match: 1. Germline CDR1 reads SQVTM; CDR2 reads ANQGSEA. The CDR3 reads CSVNRGNYGYTF. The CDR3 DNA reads TGCAGCGTTAACAGGGGGAACTATGGCTACACCTTC.

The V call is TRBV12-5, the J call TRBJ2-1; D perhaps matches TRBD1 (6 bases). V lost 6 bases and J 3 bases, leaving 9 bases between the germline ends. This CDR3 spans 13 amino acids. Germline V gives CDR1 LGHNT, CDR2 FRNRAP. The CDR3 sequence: CASGKDSYNEQFF. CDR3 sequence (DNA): TGTGCTAGTGGCAAGGACAGCTACAATGAGCAGTTCTTC.

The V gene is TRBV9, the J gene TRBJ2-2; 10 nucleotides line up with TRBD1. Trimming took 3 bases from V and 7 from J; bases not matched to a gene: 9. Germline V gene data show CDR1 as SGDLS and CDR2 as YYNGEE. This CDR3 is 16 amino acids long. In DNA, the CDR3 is TGTGCCAGCAGCGCCTCCGGGACAGGGGCGGGCGGGGAGCTGTTTTTT. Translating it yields CASSASGTGAGGELFF.

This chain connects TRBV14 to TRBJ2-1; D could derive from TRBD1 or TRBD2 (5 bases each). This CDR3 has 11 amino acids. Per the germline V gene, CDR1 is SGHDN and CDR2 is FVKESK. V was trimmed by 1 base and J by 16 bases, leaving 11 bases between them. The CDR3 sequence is CASSQGGTSFF. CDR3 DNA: TGTGCCAGCAGCCAAGGAGGGACGTCTTTCTTC.

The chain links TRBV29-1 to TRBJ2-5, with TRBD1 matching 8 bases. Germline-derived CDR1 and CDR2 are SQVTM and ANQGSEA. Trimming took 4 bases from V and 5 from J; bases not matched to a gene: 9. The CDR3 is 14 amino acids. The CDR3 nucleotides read TGCAGCGTTGTACCTCCAGGGGGCGGGGAGACCCAGTACTTC. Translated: CSVVPPGGGETQYF.

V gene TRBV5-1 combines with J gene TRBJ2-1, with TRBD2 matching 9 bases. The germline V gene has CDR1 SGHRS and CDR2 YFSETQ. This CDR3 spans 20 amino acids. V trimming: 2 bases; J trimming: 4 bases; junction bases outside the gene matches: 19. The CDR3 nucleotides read TGCGCCAGCAGCTTCTACCCCCCTGGGTTAGCGGGAGAACAGTACAATGAGCAGTTCTTC. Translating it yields CASSFYPPGLAGEQYNEQFF. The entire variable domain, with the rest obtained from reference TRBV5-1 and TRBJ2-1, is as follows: KAGVTQTPRYLIKTRGQQVTLSCSPISGHRSVSWYQQTPGQGLQFLFEYFSETQRNKGNFPGRFSGRQFSNSRSEMNVSTLELGDSALYLCASSFYPPGLAGEQYNEQFFGPGTRLTVL.

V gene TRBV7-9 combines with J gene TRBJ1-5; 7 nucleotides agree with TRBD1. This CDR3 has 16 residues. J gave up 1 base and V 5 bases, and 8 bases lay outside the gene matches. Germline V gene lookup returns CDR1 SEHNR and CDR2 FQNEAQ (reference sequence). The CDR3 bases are TGTGCCAGCAGCCCCGCTGGGACAGTAAGCAATCAGCCCCAGCATTTT. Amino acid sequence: CASSPAGTVSNQPQHF.

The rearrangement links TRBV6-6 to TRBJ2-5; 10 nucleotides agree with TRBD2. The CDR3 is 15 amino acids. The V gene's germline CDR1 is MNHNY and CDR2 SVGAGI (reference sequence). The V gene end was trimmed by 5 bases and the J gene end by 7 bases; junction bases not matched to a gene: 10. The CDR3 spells CASSLGLAGVGTQYF. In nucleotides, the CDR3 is TGTGCCAGCAGTCTCGGGCTAGCGGGAGTTGGGACCCAGTACTTC.

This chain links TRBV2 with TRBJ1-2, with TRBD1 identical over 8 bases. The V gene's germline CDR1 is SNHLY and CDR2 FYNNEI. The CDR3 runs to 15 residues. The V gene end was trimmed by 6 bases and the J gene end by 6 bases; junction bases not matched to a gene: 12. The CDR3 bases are TGTGCCAGCAGCCAAATCGGACAGGGCATCGATGGCTACACCTTC. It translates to CASSQIGQGIDGYTF. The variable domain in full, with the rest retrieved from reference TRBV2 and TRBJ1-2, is EPEVTQTPSHQVTQMGQEVILRCVPISNHLYFYWYRQILGQKVEFLVSFYNNEISEKSEIFDDQFSVERPDGSNFTLKIRSTKLEDSAMYFCASSQIGQGIDGYTFGSGTRLTVV.

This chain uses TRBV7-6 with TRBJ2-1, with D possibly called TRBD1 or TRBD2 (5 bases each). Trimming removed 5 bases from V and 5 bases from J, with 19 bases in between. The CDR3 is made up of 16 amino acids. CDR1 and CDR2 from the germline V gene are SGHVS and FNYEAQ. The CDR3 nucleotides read TGTGCCAGCAGCGCCGTAAGGGACGCGGCAGACAATGAGCAGTTCTTC. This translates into CASSAVRDAADNEQFF.

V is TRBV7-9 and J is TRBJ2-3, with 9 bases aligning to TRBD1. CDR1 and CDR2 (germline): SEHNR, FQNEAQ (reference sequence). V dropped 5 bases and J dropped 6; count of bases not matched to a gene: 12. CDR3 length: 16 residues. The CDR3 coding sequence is TGTGCCAGCAGCCCACCGGGACAGGGAATTTTGGATACGCAGTATTTT. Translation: CASSPPGQGILDTQYF.

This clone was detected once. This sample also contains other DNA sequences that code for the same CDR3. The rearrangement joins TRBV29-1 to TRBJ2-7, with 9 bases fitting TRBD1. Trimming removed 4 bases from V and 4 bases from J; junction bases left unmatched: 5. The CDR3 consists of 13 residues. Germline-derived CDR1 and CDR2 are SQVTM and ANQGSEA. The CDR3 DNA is TGCAGCGTTGTATGGGACAGGGCATACGAGCAGTACTTC. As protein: CSVVWDRAYEQYF.

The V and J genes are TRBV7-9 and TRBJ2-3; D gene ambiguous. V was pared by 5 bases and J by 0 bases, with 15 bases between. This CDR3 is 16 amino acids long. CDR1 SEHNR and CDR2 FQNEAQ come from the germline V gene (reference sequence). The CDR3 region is CASSPPVVSSTDTQYF. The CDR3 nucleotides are TGTGCCAGCAGCCCCCCGGTGGTGTCTAGCACAGATACGCAGTATTTT.

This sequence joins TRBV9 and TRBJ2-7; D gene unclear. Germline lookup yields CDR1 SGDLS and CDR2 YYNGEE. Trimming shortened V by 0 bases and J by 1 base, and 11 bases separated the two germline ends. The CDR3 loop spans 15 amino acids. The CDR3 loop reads CASSVAGQESYEQYF. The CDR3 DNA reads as TGTGCCAGCAGCGTAGCCGGTCAGGAATCCTACGAGCAGTACTTC. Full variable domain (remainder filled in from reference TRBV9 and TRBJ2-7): DSGVTQTPKHLITATGQRVTLRCSPRSGDLSVYWYQQSLDQGLQFLIQYYNGEERAKGNILERFSAQQFPDLHSELNLSSLELGDSALYFCASSVAGQESYEQYFGPGTRLTVT.

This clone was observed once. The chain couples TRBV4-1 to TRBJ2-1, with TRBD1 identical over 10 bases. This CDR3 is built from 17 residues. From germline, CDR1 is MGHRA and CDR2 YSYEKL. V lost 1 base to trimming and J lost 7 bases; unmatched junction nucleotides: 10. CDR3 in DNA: TGCGCCAGCAGCCAAGCCCACCGGGACAGGGGAGGAAATGAGCAGTTCTTC. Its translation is CASSQAHRDRGGNEQFF.

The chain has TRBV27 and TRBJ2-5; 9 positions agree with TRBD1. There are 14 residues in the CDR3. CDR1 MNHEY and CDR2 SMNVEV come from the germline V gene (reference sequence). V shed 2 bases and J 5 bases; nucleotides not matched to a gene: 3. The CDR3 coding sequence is TGTGCCAGCAGTTTACACAGGGGGCTTGAGACCCAGTACTTC. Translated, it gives CASSLHRGLETQYF.

CDR3 in DNA: TGTGCCAGCAGCCGTCCCGGGACAGGGGGAGCTAACTATGGCTACACCTTC. Amino acid sequence: CASSRPGTGGANYGYTF. The V and J genes are TRBV14 and TRBJ1-2; 11 bases map to TRBD1. Losses at the gene ends were 4 bases for V and 0 bases for J; bases not matched to a gene: 7. The CDR3 spans 17 residues. The V gene's germline CDR1 is SGHDN and CDR2 FVKESK.